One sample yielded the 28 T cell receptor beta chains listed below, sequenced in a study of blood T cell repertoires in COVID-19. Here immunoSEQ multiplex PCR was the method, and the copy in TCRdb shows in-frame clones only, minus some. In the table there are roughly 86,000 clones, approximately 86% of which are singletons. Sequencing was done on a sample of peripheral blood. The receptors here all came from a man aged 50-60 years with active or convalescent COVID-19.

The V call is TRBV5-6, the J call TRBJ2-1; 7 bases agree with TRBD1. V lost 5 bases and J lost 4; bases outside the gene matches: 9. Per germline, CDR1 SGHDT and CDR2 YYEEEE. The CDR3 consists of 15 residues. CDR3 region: CASRSDRDLYNEQFF. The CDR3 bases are TGTGCCAGCAGATCCGACAGGGACCTGTACAATGAGCAGTTCTTC.

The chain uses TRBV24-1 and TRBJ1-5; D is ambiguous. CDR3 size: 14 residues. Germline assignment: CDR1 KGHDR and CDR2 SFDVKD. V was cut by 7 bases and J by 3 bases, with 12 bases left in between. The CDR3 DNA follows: TGTGCCACCAGCGACGGTAGCGTCAATCAGCCCCAGCATTTT. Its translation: CATSDGSVNQPQHF.

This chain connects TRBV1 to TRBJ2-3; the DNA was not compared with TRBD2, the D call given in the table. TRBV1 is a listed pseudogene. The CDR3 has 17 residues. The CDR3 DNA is TGCACCAGCAGCCAAGATCGGGAGCGGGGGGCCACAGATACGCAGTATTTT. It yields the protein CTSSQDRERGATDTQYF.

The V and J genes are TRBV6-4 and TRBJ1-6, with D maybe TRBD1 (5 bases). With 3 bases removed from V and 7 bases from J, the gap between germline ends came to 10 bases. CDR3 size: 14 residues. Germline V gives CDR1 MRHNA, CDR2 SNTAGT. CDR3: CASSEDRSNSPLHF. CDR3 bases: TGTGCCAGCAGTGAAGACAGATCCAATTCACCCCTCCACTTT.

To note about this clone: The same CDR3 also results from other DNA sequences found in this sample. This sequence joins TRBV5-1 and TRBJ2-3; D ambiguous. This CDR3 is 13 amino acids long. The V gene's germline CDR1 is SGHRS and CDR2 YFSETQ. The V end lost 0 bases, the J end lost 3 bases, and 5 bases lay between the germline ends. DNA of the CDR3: TGCGCCAGCAGCTTGGCCGGTACAGATACGCAGTATTTT. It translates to CASSLAGTDTQYF.

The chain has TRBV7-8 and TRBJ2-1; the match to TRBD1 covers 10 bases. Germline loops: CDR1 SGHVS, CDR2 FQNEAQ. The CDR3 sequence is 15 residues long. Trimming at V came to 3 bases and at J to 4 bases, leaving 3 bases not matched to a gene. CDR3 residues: CASSFGQGGYNEQFF. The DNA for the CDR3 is TGTGCCAGCAGCTTCGGACAGGGGGGGTACAATGAGCAGTTCTTC.

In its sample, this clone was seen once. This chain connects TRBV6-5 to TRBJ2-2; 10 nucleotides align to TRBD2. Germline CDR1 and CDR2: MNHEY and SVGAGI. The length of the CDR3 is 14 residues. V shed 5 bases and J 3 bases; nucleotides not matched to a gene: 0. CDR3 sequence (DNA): TGTGCCAGCAGTACTAGCGGGGACACCGGGGAGCTGTTTTTT. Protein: CASSTSGDTGELFF.

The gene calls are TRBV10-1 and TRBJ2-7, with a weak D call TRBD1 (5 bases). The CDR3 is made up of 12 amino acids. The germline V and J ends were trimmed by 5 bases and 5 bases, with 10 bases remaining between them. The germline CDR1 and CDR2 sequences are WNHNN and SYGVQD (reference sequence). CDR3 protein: CASSMGPNEQYF. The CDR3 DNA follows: TGCGCCAGCAGTATGGGGCCCAACGAGCAGTACTTC.

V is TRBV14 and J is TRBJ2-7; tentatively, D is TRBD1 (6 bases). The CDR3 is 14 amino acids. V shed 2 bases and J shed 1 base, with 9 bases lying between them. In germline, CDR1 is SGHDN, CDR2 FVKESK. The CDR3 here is CASSQTGLSYEQYF. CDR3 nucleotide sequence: TGTGCCAGCAGCCAAACAGGGCTTTCCTACGAGCAGTACTTC.

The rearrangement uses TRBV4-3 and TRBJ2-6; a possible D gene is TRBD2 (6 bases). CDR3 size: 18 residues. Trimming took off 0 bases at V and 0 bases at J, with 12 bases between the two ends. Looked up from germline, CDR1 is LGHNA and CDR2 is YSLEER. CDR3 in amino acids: CASSQEEGISSGANVLTF. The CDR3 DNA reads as TGCGCCAGCAGCCAAGAGGAGGGGATCTCCTCTGGGGCCAACGTCCTGACTTTC.

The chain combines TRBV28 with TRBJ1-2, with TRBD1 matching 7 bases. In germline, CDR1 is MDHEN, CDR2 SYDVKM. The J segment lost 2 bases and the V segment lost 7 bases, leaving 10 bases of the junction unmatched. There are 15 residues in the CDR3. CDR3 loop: CASTSPSQGNYGYTF. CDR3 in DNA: TGTGCCAGCACCTCCCCTTCACAGGGGAACTATGGCTACACCTTC.

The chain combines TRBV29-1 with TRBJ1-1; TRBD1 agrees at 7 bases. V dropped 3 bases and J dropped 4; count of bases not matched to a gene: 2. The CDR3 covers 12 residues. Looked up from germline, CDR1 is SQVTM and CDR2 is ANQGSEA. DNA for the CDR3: TGCAGCGTTGACAGGGGGAGCACTGAAGCTTTCTTT. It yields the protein CSVDRGSTEAFF.

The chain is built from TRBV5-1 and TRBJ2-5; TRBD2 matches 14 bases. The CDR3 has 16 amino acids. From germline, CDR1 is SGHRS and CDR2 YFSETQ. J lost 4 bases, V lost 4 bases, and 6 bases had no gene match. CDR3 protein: CASSVGTSGSRETQYF. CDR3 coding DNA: TGCGCCAGCAGCGTGGGGACTAGCGGGAGTAGAGAGACCCAGTACTTC.

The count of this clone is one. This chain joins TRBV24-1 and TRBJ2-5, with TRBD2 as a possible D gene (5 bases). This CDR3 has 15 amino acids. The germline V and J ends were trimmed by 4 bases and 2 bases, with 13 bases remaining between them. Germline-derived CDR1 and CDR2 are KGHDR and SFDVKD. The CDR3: CATSEPTGSQETQYF. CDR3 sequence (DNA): TGTGCCACCAGTGAGCCAACGGGATCTCAAGAGACCCAGTACTTC.

DNA for the CDR3: TGTGCCAGCTCACCAGTTAGCCGCACAGATACGCAGTATTTT. This translates into CASSPVSRTDTQYF. The chain employs TRBV18 and TRBJ2-3; D is uncertain. V was trimmed by 2 bases and J by 1 base, leaving 7 bases between them. The CDR3 has 14 amino acids. Germline V gives CDR1 KGHSH, CDR2 LQKENI.

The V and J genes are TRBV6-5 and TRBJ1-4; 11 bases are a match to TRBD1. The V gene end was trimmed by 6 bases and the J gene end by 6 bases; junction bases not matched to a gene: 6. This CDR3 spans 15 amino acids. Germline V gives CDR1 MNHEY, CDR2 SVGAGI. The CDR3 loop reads CASRQDRGRDEKLFF. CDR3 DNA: TGTGCCAGCAGACAGGACAGGGGGCGCGATGAAAAACTGTTTTTT.

The CDR3 bases are TGTGCCAGCAGCTTGGGACAGGGGTTTTGGGGCTACACCTTC. This translates into CASSLGQGFWGYTF. The genes are TRBV7-9 and TRBJ1-2; 10 bases line up with TRBD1. V lost 3 bases and J lost 8; bases outside the gene matches: 6. Germline values: CDR1 SEHNR, CDR2 FQNEAQ (reference sequence). There are 14 residues in the CDR3.

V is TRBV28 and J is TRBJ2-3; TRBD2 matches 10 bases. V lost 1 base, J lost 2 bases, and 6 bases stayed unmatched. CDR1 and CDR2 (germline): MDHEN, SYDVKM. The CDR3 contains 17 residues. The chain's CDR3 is CASSLYSGGANTDTQYF. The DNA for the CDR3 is TGTGCCAGCAGTTTATACAGCGGGGGGGCCAACACAGATACGCAGTATTTT. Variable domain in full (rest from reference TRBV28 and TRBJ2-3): DVKVTQSSRYLVKRTGEKVFLECVQDMDHENMFWYRQDPGLGLRLIYFSYDVKMKEKGDIPEGYSVSREKKERFSLILESASTNQTSMYLCASSLYSGGANTDTQYFGPGTRLTVL.

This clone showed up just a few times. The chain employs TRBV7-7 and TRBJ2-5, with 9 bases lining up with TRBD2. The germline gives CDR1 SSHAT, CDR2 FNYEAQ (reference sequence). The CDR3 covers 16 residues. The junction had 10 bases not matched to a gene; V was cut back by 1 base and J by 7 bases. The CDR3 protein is CASSLDPAGGRGTQYF. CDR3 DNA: TGTGCCAGCAGCTTAGATCCAGCGGGGGGCCGAGGGACCCAGTACTTC.

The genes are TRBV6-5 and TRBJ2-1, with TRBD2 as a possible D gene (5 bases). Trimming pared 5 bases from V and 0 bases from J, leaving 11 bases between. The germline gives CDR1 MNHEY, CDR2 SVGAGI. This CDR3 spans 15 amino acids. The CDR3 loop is CASSLASSSYNEQFF. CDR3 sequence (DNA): TGTGCCAGCAGTCTAGCTTCGAGCTCCTACAATGAGCAGTTCTTC.

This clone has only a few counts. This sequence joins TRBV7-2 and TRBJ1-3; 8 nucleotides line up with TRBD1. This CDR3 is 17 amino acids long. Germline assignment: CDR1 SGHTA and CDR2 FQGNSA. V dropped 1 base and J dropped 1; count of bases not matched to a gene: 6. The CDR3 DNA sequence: TGTGCCAGCAGCTTAGAGCCCAGGGGGCGGTCTGGAAACACCATATATTTT. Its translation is CASSLEPRGRSGNTIYF.

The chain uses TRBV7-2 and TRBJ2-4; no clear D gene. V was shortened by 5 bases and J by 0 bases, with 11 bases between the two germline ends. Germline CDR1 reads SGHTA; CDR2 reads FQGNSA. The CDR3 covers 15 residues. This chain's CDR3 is CASSPLQAAKNIQYF. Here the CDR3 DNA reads TGTGCCAGCAGCCCTTTGCAGGCAGCCAAAAACATTCAGTACTTC.

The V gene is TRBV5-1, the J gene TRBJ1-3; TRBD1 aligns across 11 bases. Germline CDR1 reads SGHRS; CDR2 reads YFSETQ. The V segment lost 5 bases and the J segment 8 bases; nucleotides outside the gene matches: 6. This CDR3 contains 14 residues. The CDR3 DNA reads TGCGCCAGCAGGTCCGGGACAGGGGGAGACACCATATATTTT. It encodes CASRSGTGGDTIYF.

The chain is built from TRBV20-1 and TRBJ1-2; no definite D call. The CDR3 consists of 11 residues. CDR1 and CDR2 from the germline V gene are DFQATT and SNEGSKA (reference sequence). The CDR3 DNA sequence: TGCGGTAGACACTTTAACTATGGCTACACCTTC. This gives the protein CGRHFNYGYTF.

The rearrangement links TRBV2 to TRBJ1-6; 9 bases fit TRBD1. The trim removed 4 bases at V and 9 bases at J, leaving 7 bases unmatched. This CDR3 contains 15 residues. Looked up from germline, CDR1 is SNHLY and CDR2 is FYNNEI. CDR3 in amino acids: CASSGPGQGGSPLHF. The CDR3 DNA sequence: TGTGCCAGCAGTGGACCGGGACAGGGAGGTTCACCCCTCCACTTT.

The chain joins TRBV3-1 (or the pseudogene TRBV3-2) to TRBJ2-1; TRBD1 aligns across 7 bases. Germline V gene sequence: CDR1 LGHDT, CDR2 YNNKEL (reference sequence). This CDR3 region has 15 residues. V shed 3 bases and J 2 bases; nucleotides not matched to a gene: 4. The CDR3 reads CASSQRGGPYNEQFF. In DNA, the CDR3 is TGTGCCAGCAGCCAGAGAGGGGGCCCCTACAATGAGCAGTTCTTC.

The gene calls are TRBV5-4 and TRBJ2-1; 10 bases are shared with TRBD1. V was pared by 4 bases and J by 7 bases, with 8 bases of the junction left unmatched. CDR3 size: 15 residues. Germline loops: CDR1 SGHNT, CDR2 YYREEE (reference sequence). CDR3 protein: CASSGDPGQGNEQFF. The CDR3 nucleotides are TGTGCCAGCAGCGGGGACCCGGGACAGGGGAATGAGCAGTTCTTC.

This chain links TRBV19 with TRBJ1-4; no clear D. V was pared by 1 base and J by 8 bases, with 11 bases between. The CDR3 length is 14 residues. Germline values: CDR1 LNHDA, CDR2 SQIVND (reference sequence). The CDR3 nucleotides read TGTGCCAGTAGTATAGTCGGGGTGGGCGAAAAACTGTTTTTT. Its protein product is CASSIVGVGEKLFF.